The clone carrying this TCR beta chain was recorded at least ten times. Its matching antigen is unknown. The sample originates from a study of neurological immune-mediated disorders. Study results and caveats: Patients with HTLV-1-associated myelopathy showed the most TCR clonal expansion. Those with multiple sclerosis showed the least, falling below healthy controls. Expanded clones shared no identical CDR3 amino acid sequences across subjects, which suggested private TCR-beta repertoires in all groups.

Time point here: technical triplicate 2. The CDR3 is 14 amino acids. The junction had 3 bases not matched to a gene; V was cut back by 4 bases and J by 3 bases. Germline V gives CDR1 MDHEN, CDR2 SYDVKM. Synthesis of cDNA was carried out by template-switch 5'RACE. The reaction used 10-nucleotide random UMIs. TCRdb itself ran the 5' RACE reads through MiXCR, one entry per CDR3 protein. The sample includes about 59,000 distinct CDR3 sequences, 24% of them seen just once. The specimen sequenced was PBMCs. The receptor was derived from a man between 60 and 70 years old with HTLV-1-associated myelopathy (HAM/TSP). V and J are TRBV28 and TRBJ1-5; 7 nucleotides match TRBD1. The DNA of the CDR3 is TGTGCCAGCAGTTCGGGACAGTTCAATCAGCCCCAGCATTTT. It encodes CASSSGQFNQPQHF.